A selection of T cell receptor beta chains follows, all from one sample in a study of cytomegalovirus exposure and HLA in healthy donors. Sequenced by immunoSEQ multiplex PCR; TCRdb stores in-frame clones only, minus some. In the table there are approximately 140,000 clones, roughly four fifths of which are singletons. Sequencing was performed on PBMCs. The source of these receptors is a man younger than 35 in good health and CMV-seropositive. The CDR3 runs from the conserved cysteine through the conserved F or W. A D gene is named only where the DNA matches it firmly. The size of a clone is reported for some rows only, either as once, few or many, or as a class for expanded clones.

cdr3_nt	cdr3_aa	v_call	clone_size	j_call	d_call
TGTGCCAGCACTTCCAGTCCTTTTAGCTGGACAGATACGCAGTATTTT	CASTSSPFSWTDTQYF	TRBV2	few	TRBJ2-3	.
TGTGCCAGCAACCAAGGGGGCCCGGACACTGAAGCTTTCTTT	CASNQGGPDTEAFF	TRBV6-5	.	TRBJ1-1	TRBD1
TGCAGCGTTGAGAAGTCGGGGTCCTTTCAAGAGACCCAGTACTTC	CSVEKSGSFQETQYF	TRBV29-1	.	TRBJ2-5	.
TGCGCCAGCAGCCACACCGGGACAGGGAACATTCAGTACTTC	CASSHTGTGNIQYF	TRBV4-1	.	TRBJ2-4	TRBD1
TGCAGCGTTGAGGTTACAGGGGGAGGCTACACCTTC	CSVEVTGGGYTF	TRBV29-1	.	TRBJ1-2	TRBD1
TGTGCCAGCAGCGACCCTCGAGGCGGGAGGGGATACAATGAGCAGTTCTTC	CASSDPRGGRGYNEQFF	TRBV14	.	TRBJ2-1	TRBD2
TGTGCCAGTAGTGGGCAGGCCACAGATACGCAGTATTTT	CASSGQATDTQYF	TRBV19	.	TRBJ2-3	.
TGCGCCAGCAGCCAAGATACAACAGGGGCGGGCTACACCTTC	CASSQDTTGAGYTF	TRBV4-1	.	TRBJ1-2	TRBD1
TGTGCCAGCAGTTCCCCGGGGGCTGGAAACACCATATATTTT	CASSSPGAGNTIYF	TRBV28	.	TRBJ1-3	.
TGTGCCAGCAGCTTGGCCGGAGACAGGGCACTGTTTTTT	CASSLAGDRALFF	TRBV5-4	few	TRBJ1-4	TRBD1
TGCGCCAGCAGCCAAATAGCGGGAGTCGGGACCCAGTACTTC	CASSQIAGVGTQYF	TRBV4-1	.	TRBJ2-5	TRBD2
TGTGCCAGCAGCGTAGCTAGTATCGAAAGTGAGCAGTTCTTC	CASSVASIESEQFF	TRBV9	.	TRBJ2-1	.
TGTGCCAGCAGCTTCGGACAGGGGAGTGGGGCCCAGCATTTT	CASSFGQGSGAQHF	TRBV7-9	.	TRBJ1-5	TRBD1
TGCGCCAGCAGCTTGGGGGTTAGCGGGAGCTCTGAGACCCAGTACTTC	CASSLGVSGSSETQYF	TRBV5-1	.	TRBJ2-5	TRBD2
TGTGCCAGCAGCCAAGGACTTGAAGCTTTCTTT	CASSQGLEAFF	TRBV4-2	.	TRBJ1-1	.
TGTGCCAGCCAAGGGACAGGGGGTCTGCAGTACTTC	CASQGTGGLQYF	TRBV6-1	.	TRBJ2-7	TRBD1
TGCGCCAGCAGCTTGGGAGGGGGGGAGGGCAATCAGCCCCAGCATTTT	CASSLGGGEGNQPQHF	TRBV5-1	few	TRBJ1-5	.
TGTGCCAGCAGTTCCCCATTGGCCCAAGAGACCCAGTACTTC	CASSSPLAQETQYF	TRBV28	.	TRBJ2-5	.
TGTGCCAGCAGTCCCAGCGGGCAGGATAATGAAAAACTGTTTTTT	CASSPSGQDNEKLFF	TRBV6-5	once	TRBJ1-4	.
TGTGCCAGCAGTTCCCGACAGGGATTGGTTTCTGGAAACACCATATATTTT	CASSSRQGLVSGNTIYF	TRBV27	.	TRBJ1-3	TRBD1
TGTGCCACCAGCGGCCCGGGACTAGCGGGCTACGAGCAGTACTTC	CATSGPGLAGYEQYF	TRBV15	.	TRBJ2-7	TRBD2
TGTGCCAGCAGTTCTACTAGCGCGGCCTACAATGAGCAGTTCTTC	CASSSTSAAYNEQFF	TRBV27	once	TRBJ2-1	TRBD2
TGCGCCAGCAGCCTGGACAGGGGAGGAAACTATGGCTACACCTTC	CASSLDRGGNYGYTF	TRBV5-1	.	TRBJ1-2	TRBD1
TGTGCCAGCAGCTGGGGAGGGCGCGCCTACAATGAGCAGTTCTTC	CASSWGGRAYNEQFF	TRBV6-5	once	TRBJ2-1	TRBD2